This TCR beta chain came from a study of vaccination effects on CD4 cells after COVID-19 (dated by TCRdb to about 2022). At the level of the whole study: Across the study, the median time from the second dose to post-vaccine sampling was 72 days (range 14 to 241). In both COVID-19 convalescent patients and infection-naive vaccine recipients, the study compared SARS-CoV-2 spike-specific CD4+ TCR repertoires from before mRNA vaccination with those from after it. The full study included approximately nine COVID-19 convalescent patients and several SARS-CoV-2-naive healthy vaccine recipients. In the study, cultures from other donors were sequenced using the Oncomine TCR Beta short-read assay on an Illumina iSeq 100.

The CDR3 has 14 amino acids, counting the end cysteine and phenylalanine. Of all the DNA, just the CDR3 is kept, 42 bases in frame from base 1. CDR1 and CDR2, per the germline V gene (reference sequence), are LNHDA and SQIVND. V is reduced by 3 bases and J by 5 bases, leaving a spacing of 8 bases between them. For this clone: Its antigen specificity is not known. Base qualities are missing; no much larger clone stands one base away.

Paper-wide results and their limitations: Limitations of the study were the small number of convalescent patients and the absence of early post-infection timepoints. Among healthy vaccine recipients, nearly all vaccine-induced clones were SARS-CoV-2 mono-reactive, and only 1 of 255 was cross-reactive with common cold coronaviruses. Both infection-induced and vaccine-induced clones contracted markedly at late post-vaccination timepoints, which is consistent with waning T cell responses.

Library preparation used the immunoSEQ multiplex PCR assay. DNA from the cultured, isolated CD4+ T cells was subjected to TCR beta CDR3 sequencing. Per the original workflow: The analysis removed non-productive TCR sequences, trimmed reads to the CDR3 region, and retained only CDR3s that were 7 or more amino acids long. Antigen-specific clonotypes were identified with the MANAFEST web app by comparing expansion in peptide wells against reference cultures. To count as positive, a clone had to show expansion at FDR<0.05 compared with the reference and with all other wells, an odds ratio above 5, and a frequency above 0.1% in two replicate wells. A clonotype was defined as cross-reactive if the clonotype was significantly expanded both in SARS-CoV-2 spike wells and in at least one common cold coronavirus spike condition. Levenshtein distance calculated with the stringdist R package was used to assess CDR3 similarity, and unrooted trees were constructed with ape in R 3.6.1. This is the immuneACCESS table as TCRdb keeps it, with only in-frame sequences that have V and J called. A part of the clones is gone; compared with another copy, unresolved V genes explain less than half, and the rest is unexplained. V, J and clone size are those of that table, while D and trimming were read from the DNA. The sample has tens of thousands of clones on record, about 81% of them singletons. The ten largest clonotypes hold more than 1% of the sample.

The ViraFEST assay stimulated PBMC with viral peptide pools and then used TCR sequencing to identify antigen-specific CD4+ T cell clonotypes by expansion. After more than nine days of culture, CD4+ T cells were isolated with the EasySep CD4+ T cell isolation kit. Two doses of either the BNT162b2 or the mRNA-1273 mRNA SARS-CoV-2 vaccine were administered to participants. The absence of prior SARS-CoV-2 infection in healthy vaccine recipients was confirmed by negative nucleocapsid antibodies before and after vaccination. Some 2 million PBMC per well were cultured in IMDM with around 5% human AB serum, 9 to 10 IU/ml IL-2 and gentamicin, plus 10 ug/ml peptides. On days 3 and 7, half of the culture medium was replaced with fresh IL-2-containing medium. Unless noted otherwise, every peptide stimulation condition was cultured in triplicate wells. PBMC were separated from whole blood using Ficoll-Paque Plus gradient centrifugation and were then either cryopreserved at -140C or used fresh. The overlapping peptide pools covered the spike proteins of SARS-CoV-2 as well as those of the common cold coronaviruses HCoV-NL63, HCoV-OC43 and HCoV-229E. The QIAamp micro DNA kit was used to extract genomic DNA from the cultured CD4+ T cells.

The sample was CD4+ T cells from PBMCs cultured with HCoV-229E spike peptides, taken after COVID-19 vaccination. The cell subset or site label corresponds to: HCoV-229E spike overlapping peptide pool stimulation. The clonotype comes from a human donor who received a COVID-19 vaccine. The rearranged segments are TRBV19 and TRBJ1-6; the D gene is unclear. The nucleotides are TGTGCCAGTAGTATGACGGGAGATAATTCACCCCTCCACTTT. Translation gives CASSMTGDNSPLHF.